These T cell receptor beta chains were read from a single sample in a study of blood T cell repertoires in COVID-19. Only in-frame clones appear in the TCRdb table, and some are missing; sequencing was by immunoSEQ multiplex PCR. This table holds fewer than 150,000 clones, approximately 80% found once. Sequencing was performed on peripheral blood. The source of these receptors is a man aged 70 or older with acute or convalescent COVID-19. Both conserved end residues are part of each CDR3. The D gene is left open where the match is weak. Some rows have no size entry. The others give once, few or many, or a class for an expanded clone.

TRBJ2-2	.	TRBV30	TRBD1	18	CAWRVWQGQGTNTGELFF	TGTGCCTGGAGGGTGTGGCAGGGACAGGGGACGAACACCGGGGAGCTGTTTTTT
TRBJ1-6	.	TRBV5-1	TRBD1	14	CASSIGQVNSPLHF	TGCGCCAGCAGCATCGGACAGGTTAATTCACCCCTCCACTTT
TRBJ1-2	.	TRBV5-1	TRBD1	15	CASSQGAGANYGYTF	TGCGCCAGCAGCCAGGGGGCGGGAGCTAACTATGGCTACACCTTC
TRBJ1-6	.	TRBV6-4	TRBD1	16	CASSGIRDRANSPLHF	TGTGCCAGCAGTGGCATAAGGGACAGGGCTAATTCACCCCTCCACTTT
TRBJ2-7	.	TRBV6-2/TRBV6-3	.	13	CASSPGGIPEQYF	TGTGCCAGCAGCCCCGGAGGGATCCCCGAGCAGTACTTC
TRBJ2-2	.	TRBV7-3	.	12	CASSLDTGELFF	TGTGCCAGCAGCCTCGACACCGGGGAGCTGTTTTTT
TRBJ1-2	.	TRBV2	.	15	CASSAGGSRGYGYTF	TGTGCCAGCAGTGCAGGAGGGTCCCGGGGCTATGGCTACACCTTC
TRBJ1-2	.	TRBV30	TRBD1	15	CAWRRTGGYGYGYTF	TGTGCCTGGAGGAGGACAGGGGGCTACGGCTATGGCTACACCTTC
TRBJ2-7	.	TRBV16	.	14	CASSQRRGPYEQYF	TGTGCCAGCAGCCAAAGAAGAGGCCCCTACGAGCAGTACTTC
TRBJ2-1	once	TRBV7-2	TRBD2	16	CASSLATAGGQNEQFF	TGTGCCAGCAGCTTAGCGACAGCGGGGGGGCAAAATGAGCAGTTCTTC
TRBJ2-3	few	TRBV28	.	16	CASSLSAGTSTDTQYF	TGTGCCAGCAGTTTATCGGCGGGAACTAGCACAGATACGCAGTATTTT
TRBJ1-6	once	TRBV5-1	TRBD1	14	CASRDGQGGSPLHF	TGCGCCAGCAGGGATGGACAGGGCGGTTCACCCCTCCACTTT
TRBJ2-7	.	TRBV10-1	.	11	CANAVCYEQYF	TGCGCCAACGCGGTCTGCTACGAGCAGTACTTC
TRBJ2-1	.	TRBV30	TRBD2	14	CAWSSSGIYNEQFF	TGTGCCTGGAGCTCTAGCGGGATTTACAATGAGCAGTTCTTC
TRBJ1-2	.	TRBV7-9	.	12	CASSFRTVGYTF	TGTGCCAGCAGCTTTCGGACAGTTGGCTACACCTTC
TRBJ1-1	.	TRBV6-5	.	12	CASSYGGTEAFF	TGTGCCAGCAGTTACGGAGGAACTGAAGCTTTCTTT
TRBJ1-2	.	TRBV2	.	15	CASSEAWGVNYGYTF	TGTGCCAGCAGTGAAGCATGGGGGGTTAACTATGGCTACACCTTC
TRBJ2-2	.	TRBV5-6	.	14	CASSFDIHTGELFF	TGTGCCAGCAGCTTTGACATCCACACCGGGGAGCTGTTTTTT
TRBJ2-7	.	TRBV7-2	TRBD2	16	CASSLASGETGRGQYF	TGTGCCAGCAGCTTGGCTAGCGGGGAAACGGGGCGAGGGCAGTACTTC
TRBJ2-1	.	TRBV5-5	.	15	CASTMRDSAYNEQFF	TGTGCCAGCACCATGAGAGACAGCGCGTACAATGAGCAGTTCTTC
TRBJ1-1	.	TRBV7-9	TRBD1	13	CASSSGQGRDAFF	TGTGCCAGCAGCTCCGGACAGGGACGGGACGCTTTCTTT
TRBJ2-1	once	TRBV6-5	TRBD2	13	CASRGLAYNEQFF	TGTGCCAGCCGGGGACTAGCTTACAATGAGCAGTTCTTC
TRBJ2-1	few	TRBV7-3	TRBD2	17	CASSPGPLAGSYNEQFF	TGTGCCAGCAGCCCCGGGCCTCTAGCGGGCTCCTACAATGAGCAGTTCTTC
TRBJ2-2	few	TRBV9	TRBD1	16	CASSAGGSPIAGELFF	TGTGCCAGCAGCGCAGGGGGCAGCCCGATCGCCGGGGAGCTGTTTTTT
TRBJ2-7	.	TRBV19	.	13	CASSISRGYEQYF	TGTGCCAGTAGTATCTCCAGGGGTTACGAGCAGTACTTC
TRBJ1-1	.	TRBV6-2/TRBV6-3	TRBD1	18	CASSFPADRERMFTEAFF	TGTGCCAGCAGTTTTCCCGCCGACAGGGAAAGGATGTTTACTGAAGCTTTCTTT
TRBJ1-2	.	TRBV6-2/TRBV6-3	TRBD1	14	CASSPGDRFYGYTF	TGTGCCAGCAGCCCCGGGGACAGATTCTATGGCTACACCTTC
TRBJ2-5	.	TRBV7-9	TRBD1	14	CASSWDRGLETQYF	TGTGCCAGCAGCTGGGACAGGGGGCTAGAGACCCAGTACTTC
TRBJ1-1	.	TRBV5-1	.	19	CASSLALGGGRLTNTEAFF	TGCGCCAGCAGCTTGGCCCTCGGGGGAGGCCGACTGACGAACACTGAAGCTTTCTTT
TRBJ1-4	.	TRBV18	TRBD1	15	CASSPNRGTNEKLFF	TGTGCCAGCTCACCGAACAGGGGTACTAATGAAAAACTGTTTTTT
TRBJ1-2	.	TRBV5-1	.	15	CASSLLMTDYYGYTF	TGCGCCAGCAGCCTACTTATGACAGACTACTATGGCTACACCTTC
TRBJ2-3	.	TRBV7-2	TRBD2	14	CASSPTSPTDTQYF	TGTGCCAGCAGCCCGACTAGCCCGACAGATACGCAGTATTTT
TRBJ1-1	.	TRBV12-5	.	13	CASGSNSNTEAFF	TGTGCTAGTGGTTCAAACAGCAACACTGAAGCTTTCTTT